This T cell receptor (beta chain) was captured by sequencing in a study of post-analysis software for immune sequencing data. Whole-study context: Relapsing-remitting, secondary progressive and progressive-relapsing multiple sclerosis were all included among the disease courses.

Unique molecular identifiers were built into the TCR beta cDNA libraries. TCRdb reanalysed the PCR reads using MiXCR and keeps one entry per CDR3 protein. The table shows approximately 400,000 distinct CDR3 sequences, with about a third occurring only once. Per germline, CDR1 SGDLS and CDR2 YYNGEE. The CDR3 is 15 residues long. Trimming left V 3 bases short and J 4 bases short, with 14 bases between. Regarding the study as a whole: In patients, five TRBV segments were more frequent than in controls, with TRBV5-6, TRBV5-1 and TRBV20-1 among them. There was significantly lower normalized Chao1 diversity in multiple sclerosis patients than in controls.

Worth noting for this clonotype: Its antigen is still unknown.

The chain recombines TRBV9 with TRBJ2-1; D possibly matches TRBD1 or TRBD2 (6 bases each). Sequenced material: blood. This TCR came from a girl between 10 and 17 years old with multiple sclerosis. In nucleotides, the CDR3 is TGTGCCAGCAGCGGGGGGGCGGGAAGGTACAATGAGCAGTTCTTC. This codes for CASSGGAGRYNEQFF.